The rows below give T cell receptor beta chains drawn from one sample of a study of blood T cell repertoires in COVID-19. Sequencing used immunoSEQ multiplex PCR; TCRdb keeps in-frame clones, though not all of them. The profile shows about 400,000 clones, 85% to 90% of them singletons. The sample taken for sequencing was PBMCs or T cells enriched from blood (not recorded which). These receptors were collected from a woman aged 25 to 39 who had recovered from COVID-19. CDR3s include the opening cysteine and the closing phenylalanine or tryptophan. The D gene is left open where the match is weak. Only some rows state a clone size, as once, few, many or a class for expanded clones.

abundance	j_gene	d_gene	v_gene	CDR3nt	CDR3aa
once	TRBJ1-6	.	TRBV4-2	TGTGCCAGCAGCCAGGCAGGGTTTGCAGACTCACCCCTCCACTTT	CASSQAGFADSPLHF
.	TRBJ2-1	.	TRBV5-1	TGCGCCAGCAGCGAGACTAGTTCTTACAATGAGCAGTTCTTC	CASSETSSYNEQFF
once	TRBJ1-1	TRBD1	TRBV7-6	TGTGCCAGCAGCTTAGGAGCAGGGGGGAACACTGAAGCTTTCTTT	CASSLGAGGNTEAFF
.	TRBJ2-1	.	TRBV4-1	TGCGCCAGCAGCCAAGATCTGGGGGGGCCCGGGCAGTTCTTC	CASSQDLGGPGQFF
.	TRBJ1-1	.	TRBV9	TGTGCCAGCAGCGTAGATGGCAGGGGCGCTTTCTTT	CASSVDGRGAFF
.	TRBJ2-1	TRBD2	TRBV19	TGTGCCAGTAGTTTCCCTAGCGGGAGCTCCTACAATGAGCAGTTCTTC	CASSFPSGSSYNEQFF
.	TRBJ1-2	TRBD1	TRBV6-5	TGTGCCAGCAGTTACACAGGGGATCTAATCTATGGCTACACCTTC	CASSYTGDLIYGYTF
once	TRBJ1-4	.	TRBV29-1	TGCAGCGTTGAGTTAGGGGGTGGTGAAAAACTGTTTTTT	CSVELGGGEKLFF
.	TRBJ1-1	.	TRBV14	TGTGCCAGCAGCGGAGTGGGTGAAGCTTTCTTT	CASSGVGEAFF
.	TRBJ2-7	TRBD1	TRBV5-1	TGCGCCAGCAGCTTGAGACAGGGGGACTACGAGCAGTACTTC	CASSLRQGDYEQYF
.	TRBJ2-3	.	TRBV2	TGTGCCAGCAGTGAAGGCCGGGTCACAGATACGCAGTATTTT	CASSEGRVTDTQYF
once	TRBJ2-5	TRBD1	TRBV11-1	TGTGCCAGCAGCCCCCGGACAGGGTACGAGACCCAGTACTTC	CASSPRTGYETQYF
.	TRBJ1-1	TRBD1	TRBV5-4	TGTGCCAGCAGCCGGACAGGGGGGGCCACTGAAGCTTTCTTT	CASSRTGGATEAFF
.	TRBJ1-5	TRBD1	TRBV7-3	TGTGCCAGCAGCTCGGACAGGGGTCAGCCCCAGCATTTT	CASSSDRGQPQHF
once	TRBJ1-1	TRBD1	TRBV19	TGTGCCAGTAGTATAGTACAGGGGCTTGGAACTGAAGCTTTCTTT	CASSIVQGLGTEAFF
.	TRBJ2-1	TRBD2	TRBV19	TGTGCCAGTAGTACCCGACTAGCGGGAGAGACTTCCTACAATGAGCAGTTCTTC	CASSTRLAGETSYNEQFF
.	TRBJ2-7	.	TRBV2	TGTGCCAGCAGCTTCACTGGCGAGCAGTACTTC	CASSFTGEQYF
.	TRBJ2-3	.	TRBV7-7	TGTGCTAGCAGCTTAGGGGCAGGGTCAGATACGCAGTATTTT	CASSLGAGSDTQYF
.	TRBJ2-7	.	TRBV19	TGTGCCAGTAGTAGCGTAATCGAGACAGGTAACTACGAGCAGTACTTC	CASSSVIETGNYEQYF
.	TRBJ1-2	.	TRBV9	TGTGCCAGCACCTTAGGACAGACTCACTATGGCTACACCTTC	CASTLGQTHYGYTF
.	TRBJ1-1	TRBD1	TRBV19	TGTGCCAGTAGCCGACAGGGGTTAGACACTGAAGCTTTCTTT	CASSRQGLDTEAFF
few	TRBJ2-1	TRBD1	TRBV4-1	TGCGCCAGCAGCCAGATCGTGGGACAGGGTAGCGATGAGCAGTTCTTC	CASSQIVGQGSDEQFF
once	TRBJ2-3	.	TRBV5-1	TGCGCCAGCAGCTTGGGACAGGTACAACCCACAGATACGCAGTATTTT	CASSLGQVQPTDTQYF
.	TRBJ1-5	.	TRBV19	TGTGCCAGTACCTCCATGGGCAGGGGTGGCAATCAGCCCCAGCATTTT	CASTSMGRGGNQPQHF
.	TRBJ2-7	TRBD1	TRBV11-2	TGTGCCAGCAGACTCGGGACAGGTGACTACGAGCAGTACTTC	CASRLGTGDYEQYF
.	TRBJ2-2	TRBD2	TRBV5-4	TGTGCCAGCAGCCCGACTAGCGGGGGGGCTCGGGCCGGGGAGCTGTTTTTT	CASSPTSGGARAGELFF
.	TRBJ2-3	TRBD2	TRBV5-1	TGCGCCAGCAGCTTGGATGGCGGGAGGTCAGATACGCAGTATTTT	CASSLDGGRSDTQYF
.	TRBJ2-1	TRBD2	TRBV2	TGTGCCAGCAGTGGGACTAGCCTCTACAATGAGCAGTTCTTC	CASSGTSLYNEQFF
.	TRBJ2-5	TRBD1	TRBV19	TGTGCCAGTAGTATAATGGACAGGGGCCCAGAGACCCAGTACTTC	CASSIMDRGPETQYF
.	TRBJ2-1	.	TRBV3-1/TRBV3-2	TGTGCCAGCAGCCAAGCCCGATCCAGACTGTTCTTC	CASSQARSRLFF
.	TRBJ1-6	.	TRBV6-4	TGTGCCAGCAGTGACTCGAGTCGCAGATACAGGGTTAGATCCTATAATTCACCCCTCCACTTT	CASSDSSRRYRVRSYNSPLHF
.	TRBJ1-2	.	TRBV5-6	TGTGCCAGCAGCTCCCCCCAGGGTAGGAATGATGGCTACACCTTC	CASSSPQGRNDGYTF
.	TRBJ2-5	TRBD2	TRBV27	TGTGCCAGCAATCCGGGGGGGGCGCAGACCCAGTACTTC	CASNPGGAQTQYF
few	TRBJ2-7	TRBD2	TRBV5-4	TGTGCCAGCAGCTTGGGCGGGAGTAAGTACGAGCAGTACTTC	CASSLGGSKYEQYF
once	TRBJ2-7	TRBD2	TRBV28	TGTGCCAGCCTAACTAGCGGGAGGGCCTCGGGATCCTACGAGCAGTACTTC	CASLTSGRASGSYEQYF
once	TRBJ1-1	.	TRBV10-3	TGTGCCATCAAGGAGGGTGGGGGGAACACTGAAGCTTTCTTT	CAIKEGGGNTEAFF
.	TRBJ1-6	TRBD1	TRBV30	TGTGCCGCAGTACCGGGACAGGGATATAATTCACCCCTCCACTTT	CAAVPGQGYNSPLHF
.	TRBJ1-2	TRBD1	TRBV9	TGTGCCAGCAGCGCCGGGACAGCCTATGGCTACACCTTC	CASSAGTAYGYTF
.	TRBJ2-5	TRBD1	TRBV12-5	TGTGCTAGTGGTTTGGGAGTGACAGGGCAGGGCCAGTACTTC	CASGLGVTGQGQYF
.	TRBJ2-7	.	TRBV21-1	TGTGCCAGCAGCACCCGGGACTACTACGAGCAGTACTTC	CASSTRDYYEQYF
.	TRBJ1-2	TRBD1	TRBV5-6	TGTGCCAGCAGCTACTCCGGGACAGCAAACTATGGCTACACCTTC	CASSYSGTANYGYTF
.	TRBJ2-7	.	TRBV30	TGTGCCTGGAGTGGACTCGCCTACGAGCAGTACTTC	CAWSGLAYEQYF
.	TRBJ1-2	.	TRBV10-3	TGTGCCATCAGTGAGGGGGCAATCGAGTATGGCTACACCTTC	CAISEGAIEYGYTF
.	TRBJ2-7	TRBD1	TRBV28	TGTGCCATCAAGGGGGCTTCCTACGAGCAGTACTTC	CAIKGASYEQYF
.	TRBJ1-6	TRBD1	TRBV4-3	TGCGCCAGCAGCCAGGGGGACAGGGAACTTTCACCCCTCCACTTT	CASSQGDRELSPLHF
few	TRBJ1-1	TRBD1	TRBV7-8	TGTGCCAGCAGCGAGGACAGGGTTTATGAAGCTTTCTTT	CASSEDRVYEAFF
.	TRBJ1-2	TRBD1	TRBV5-1	TGCGCCAGCCAACCCGGGACAGCTAACTATGGCTACACCTTC	CASQPGTANYGYTF
.	TRBJ2-3	TRBD2	TRBV14	TGTGCCAGCAGCCAAGTAAGGGCGGGAGAAGATACGCAGTATTTT	CASSQVRAGEDTQYF
.	TRBJ2-4	.	TRBV5-1	TGCGCCAGCAGCTTGGAAATCGGAGTTCCCGGGAATGTAAAAAACATTCAGTACTTC	CASSLEIGVPGNVKNIQYF
.	TRBJ1-4	.	TRBV7-2	TGTGCCAGCAGCTTAGTTGTAGGGGCTAATGAAAAACTGTTTTTT	CASSLVVGANEKLFF
few	TRBJ1-1	TRBD1	TRBV28	TGTGCCAGCACCCCGGTCGGACAGGGGAGTATGGCTTTCTTT	CASTPVGQGSMAFF
.	TRBJ2-1	TRBD2	TRBV5-1	TGCGCCAGCAGCCTATCCCCGGGACTAGCGACCACTGAGCAGTTCTTC	CASSLSPGLATTEQFF
.	TRBJ1-6	.	TRBV4-2	TGTGCCAGCAGCCAAGACCCCAGGGGAAGGAATTCACCCCTCCACTTT	CASSQDPRGRNSPLHF
.	TRBJ1-5	.	TRBV25-1	TGTGCCAGCAGTTACGGTTCACAGCCCCAGCATTTT	CASSYGSQPQHF
.	TRBJ1-6	.	TRBV6-5	TGTGCCAGCATGCCAGGGAAAGGTTCACCCCTCCACTTT	CASMPGKGSPLHF
.	TRBJ2-2	.	TRBV5-1	TGCGCCAGCAGAAACCCGGGACAAAACACCGGGGAGCTGTTTTTT	CASRNPGQNTGELFF
few	TRBJ2-1	.	TRBV5-4	TGTGCCAGCAACCCCCAGGGCCCCATAGGGAATGAGCAGTTCTTC	CASNPQGPIGNEQFF
.	TRBJ2-1	.	TRBV4-3	TGCGCCAGCAGCCAAGTCCCGGGGTTACGTTACAATGAGCAGTTCTTC	CASSQVPGLRYNEQFF